Below, 21 T cell receptor beta chains from the same sample are listed, as sequenced in a study of blood T cell repertoires in COVID-19. The repertoire was sequenced with immunoSEQ multiplex PCR; TCRdb's copy has only in-frame clones and lacks some. The sample includes some 180,000 clones, 75% to 85% of them seen just once. The sample was peripheral blood. These receptors all stem from a woman aged 40 to 50 with COVID-19, enrolled during active disease.

This clone has just a few counts. This chain joins TRBV7-2 and TRBJ2-7; 12 bases match TRBD2. Germline V gives CDR1 SGHTA, CDR2 FQGNSA. V lost 5 bases to trimming and J lost 3 bases; unmatched junction nucleotides: 2. The CDR3 has 14 amino acids. CDR3 sequence (DNA): TGTGCCAGCAGCCGGACTAGCGGGAACTACGAGCAGTACTTC. This encodes CASSRTSGNYEQYF.

V usage is TRBV5-1 and J usage is TRBJ2-1; D unclear. The length of the CDR3 is 12 residues. The germline CDR1 and CDR2 sequences are SGHRS and YFSETQ. V dropped 4 bases and J dropped 2 bases, with 4 bases sitting between them. The CDR3 DNA reads as TGCGCCAGCAGCCCAACCTACAATGAGCAGTTCTTC. Its protein product is CASSPTYNEQFF.

CDR3 DNA: TGTGCCAGCAGCACCTACGGGTCGGGCAATCAGCCCCAGCATTTT. Translated, it gives CASSTYGSGNQPQHF. The chain links TRBV5-4 to TRBJ1-5, with unresolved D. This CDR3 contains 15 residues. V was pared by 4 bases and J by 2 bases, with 13 bases between. Germline V gene sequence: CDR1 SGHNT, CDR2 YYREEE (reference sequence). Filled out from reference TRBV5-4 and TRBJ1-5, the complete variable domain reads ETGVTQSPTHLIKTRGQQVTLRCSSQSGHNTVSWYQQALGQGPQFIFQYYREEENGRGNFPPRFSGLQFPNYSSELNVNALELDDSALYLCASSTYGSGNQPQHFGDGTRLSIL.

This chain joins TRBV2 and TRBJ1-2, with 9 bases identical to TRBD1. The ends lost 2 bases at V and 6 bases at J; junction bases unmatched: 7. There are 15 residues in the CDR3. CDR1 and CDR2 (germline): SNHLY, FYNNEI. In DNA form, the CDR3 reads TGTGCCAGCAGTGAACAGGGACAGGGTACCCATGGCTACACCTTC. It is translated as CASSEQGQGTHGYTF.

This chain links TRBV2 with TRBJ2-1; 8 nucleotides agree with TRBD2. Per the germline V gene, CDR1 is SNHLY and CDR2 is FYNNEI. Losses at the gene ends were 6 bases for V and 2 bases for J; bases not matched to a gene: 3. The CDR3 runs to 14 residues. The CDR3 protein is CASRSGLAYNEQFF. The CDR3 nucleotides read TGTGCCAGCAGGTCGGGACTAGCCTACAATGAGCAGTTCTTC.

The rearrangement joins TRBV2 to TRBJ2-2; a possible D gene is TRBD1 (5 bases). Germline values: CDR1 SNHLY, CDR2 FYNNEI. With 4 bases removed from V and 7 bases from J, the gap between germline ends came to 25 bases. This CDR3 is 18 amino acids long. The CDR3, as DNA: TGTGCCAGCAGTGGTTGGGGCCGACACAAAACCCAGATCGGGGAGCTGTTTTTT. It yields the protein CASSGWGRHKTQIGELFF.

This chain joins TRBV5-6 and TRBJ2-7, with 10 nucleotides matching TRBD2. J lost 6 bases, V lost 1 base, and 10 bases had no gene match. This CDR3 is built from 16 residues. CDR1 and CDR2 from the germline V gene are SGHDT and YYEEEE. The CDR3, as DNA: TGTGCCAGCAGCTTGTATAGTGTAGCGGGAGGACCCGAGCAGTACTTC. Protein sequence: CASSLYSVAGGPEQYF.

The chain combines TRBV5-6 with TRBJ2-7, with 7 bases that match TRBD2. Germline lookup yields CDR1 SGHDT and CDR2 YYEEEE. V lost 4 bases, J lost 3 bases, and 10 bases stayed unmatched. This CDR3 spans 15 amino acids. CDR3 nucleotides: TGTGCCAGCAGCCCGGTGGGGGGGGTATTCTACGAGCAGTACTTC. The encoded protein is CASSPVGGVFYEQYF.

This rearrangement joins TRBV24-1 to TRBJ2-2, with D uncertain. V was pared by 12 bases and J by 3 bases, with 16 bases between. CDR3 length: 14 amino acids. Looked up from germline, CDR1 is KGHDR and CDR2 is SFDVKD. This chain's CDR3 is CAPVTFRDTGELFF. Here the CDR3 DNA reads TGTGCCCCGGTAACCTTCCGAGACACCGGGGAGCTGTTTTTT.

CDR3 in amino acids: CASSQVAGDTQYF. The CDR3 coding sequence is TGTGCCAGCAGCCAAGTTGCGGGTGATACGCAGTATTTT. The V and J genes are TRBV4-2 and TRBJ2-3, with D possibly TRBD2 on 5 matching bases. Germline lookup yields CDR1 LGHNA and CDR2 YNFKEQ. The CDR3 spans 13 residues. V gave up 1 base and J gave up 6 bases, with 8 bases separating them.

The rearrangement links TRBV20-1 to TRBJ1-1; D is ambiguous. The germline V gene has CDR1 DFQATT and CDR2 SNEGSKA (reference sequence). The V end lost 6 bases, the J end lost 7 bases, and 9 bases lay between the germline ends. CDR3 length: 10 amino acids. The CDR3 sequence: CSASFGEAFF. CDR3 DNA: TGCAGTGCCTCTTTCGGTGAAGCTTTCTTT.

J is TRBJ2-3 and V is TRBV5-1; TRBD2 is a possible D gene (7 bases). CDR1 and CDR2 (germline): SGHRS, YFSETQ. The CDR3 spans 16 residues. Trimming removed 4 bases from V and 6 bases from J, with 21 bases in between. The CDR3 spells CASSPLGGGRGDTQYF. CDR3 nucleotides: TGCGCCAGCAGCCCTCTTGGGGGGGGCCGCGGGGATACGCAGTATTTT.

J is TRBJ2-3 and V is TRBV30, with D perhaps matching TRBD2 (5 bases). The CDR3 length is 14 residues. Germline V gene data show CDR1 as GTSNPN and CDR2 as SVGIG (reference sequence). Between the trimmed V and J ends, which lost 1 base and 1 base, there was a span of 9 bases. The CDR3 nucleotides are TGTGCCTGGAGTGCCCTACTAGGCACAGATACGCAGTATTTT. It codes for CAWSALLGTDTQYF.

V is TRBV2 and J is TRBJ2-2; 11 bases fit TRBD1. Germline V gene data show CDR1 as SNHLY and CDR2 as FYNNEI. CDR3 length: 13 residues. Trimming at V came to 9 bases and at J to 6 bases, leaving 3 bases not matched to a gene. DNA for the CDR3: TGTGCCAGAAGGACAGGGGGCGCCGGGGAGCTGTTTTTT. This sequence encodes CARRTGGAGELFF.

This clone has only a few counts. The chain has TRBV5-1 and TRBJ2-2, with TRBD2 matching over 9 bases. CDR3 length equals 15 residues. The germline CDR1 and CDR2 sequences are SGHRS and YFSETQ. V lost 4 bases, J lost 5 bases, and 6 bases stayed unmatched. Written as DNA, the CDR3 is TGCGCCAGCAGCGGGACTAGCCGGCTTACCGGGGAGCTGTTTTTT. As protein: CASSGTSRLTGELFF.

This clone was observed a few times. The rearrangement links TRBV10-3 to TRBJ2-7; TRBD1 agrees at 8 bases. The V segment lost 3 bases and the J segment 0 bases; nucleotides outside the gene matches: 4. Germline-derived CDR1 and CDR2 are ENHRY and SYGVKD. CDR3 length equals 15 residues. The CDR3 DNA reads TGTGCCATCAGTGACGGGACAGGCAGCTCCTACGAGCAGTACTTC. Translating gives CAISDGTGSSYEQYF.

V and J are TRBV7-2 and TRBJ2-7, with 9 positions matching TRBD2. Trimming took 1 base from V and 1 from J; bases not matched to a gene: 2. CDR1 and CDR2 from the germline V gene are SGHTA and FQGNSA. The CDR3 runs 15 residues. CDR3 amino acids: CASSLETSGSYEQYF. In DNA form, the CDR3 reads TGTGCCAGCAGCTTAGAGACTAGCGGTTCCTACGAGCAGTACTTC.

This clone was observed a single time. V is TRBV7-3 and J is TRBJ2-2, with 7 bases identical to TRBD2. V gave up 2 bases and J gave up 1 base; unmatched junction bases: 1. The CDR3 covers 15 residues. Looked up from germline, CDR1 is SGHTA and CDR2 is FQGTGA. The CDR3 DNA reads as TGTGCCAGCAGCTTACCGGGGGGGAACACCGGGGAGCTGTTTTTT. Translation gives CASSLPGGNTGELFF.

This sequence joins TRBV27 and TRBJ1-2, with TRBD1 identical over 9 bases. Trimming at V came to 7 bases and at J to 4 bases, leaving 7 bases not matched to a gene. The CDR3 loop spans 14 amino acids. Germline-derived CDR1 and CDR2 are MNHEY and SMNVEV (reference sequence). The CDR3 is CASTSTGGGYGYTF. The CDR3 coding sequence is TGTGCCAGCACCTCTACAGGGGGCGGCTATGGCTACACCTTC.

V is TRBV6-5 and J is TRBJ2-2; the D gene is possibly TRBD1 (6 bases). Per germline, CDR1 MNHEY and CDR2 SVGAGI. CDR3 length: 14 residues. Trimming removed 6 bases from V and 1 base from J, with 9 bases in between. This chain's CDR3 is CASSETGNTGELFF. CDR3 DNA: TGTGCCAGCAGCGAGACAGGGAACACCGGGGAGCTGTTTTTT.

The CDR3 spells CASSPAAGVLFF. DNA of the CDR3: TGTGCCAGCTCACCAGCGGCCGGAGTGCTGTTTTTT. The chain carries TRBV18 and TRBJ2-2; D is uncertain. Germline CDR1 reads KGHSH; CDR2 reads LQKENI. The CDR3 contains 12 residues. V shed 2 bases and J shed 13 bases, with 11 bases lying between them.